This T cell receptor (beta chain) stems from a study of T cell responses to AZD1222 COVID-19 vaccine (dated by TCRdb to about 2021). In the study overall: Because spike-specific TCR depth and breadth did not differ between the two schedules, AZD1222 recipients who got a second dose at roughly 4 weeks were pooled with those who got a second dose at roughly 12 weeks. TCR sequencing was performed for 230 to 250 trial participants, of whom roughly 200 were given two doses of AZD1222 and around 25 were given two doses of MenACWY control vaccine. Enrollment into the trials was organized by age into subgroups of 18-55, 56-69 and 70-plus years, and those subgroups contained roughly 140, 27 and 60 TCR-sequenced participants, respectively. What the authors observed across the whole study: After two AZD1222 doses, spike-specific TCR breadth and depth were significantly higher than at day 0 and than in MenACWY recipients. In the small 56-69-year group, the increase in depth fell short of significance, most likely because of low power. Conclusions about previously exposed vaccinees are limited, since just 6 or 7 AZD1222 recipients were seropositive for SARS-CoV-2 at baseline. Participants were mostly white British, with more females than males. The authors suggested clonal diversity may have been underestimated. Because no day 14 peak-response samples were available, repertoires were characterized only after the peak T cell response. Nearly half of unique spike-specific TCRs reportedly recognized epitopes outside regions mutated in the B.1.351 and B.1.1.7 variants. Vaccine-associated CD4 TCRs spanned the whole spike protein, with dominant responses in regions 160-218 and 743-854.

Taken with the paper, the label for time point translates to: baseline before first vaccination. Vaccinee samples came from UK trials COV001 and COV002, including a single-blind randomized controlled phase 2/3 trial of AZD1222 (ChAdOx1 nCoV-19) in healthy adults. For TCRbeta chain sequencing, PBMC samples from trial participants were taken at day 0 and at day 28 after the second dose. The CDR3 regions of human TCRbeta chains were analyzed by immunosequencing. The authors' analysis ran thus. TCRs in the repertoires were matched against a reference library of SARS-CoV-2-specific TCRs that had been generated with the MIRA antigen-specificity platform. Breadth was defined as the fraction of unique TCRs that were SARS-CoV-2-associated. Depth was defined as the fraction of total T cells that were SARS-CoV-2-associated. Each spike-specific TCR was assigned to its reactive spike region and to a CD4 or CD8 class using the MIRA data. Log10-transformed breadth and depth values were compared by one-way ANOVA with Sidak's multiple comparisons tests. TCRdb's version of the immuneACCESS table is confined to in-frame rearrangements and falls short of the full clone set. An unresolved V gene accounts for under half of the shortfall where checked; the remainder is of unknown origin. The V and J calls and the clone size are those of that table, but D and trimming were determined from the DNA. This sample lists 74,000 or so clones; 80% to 90% were detected once. Together, the top ten hold about 13% of the sample.

The CDR3 spans 16 residues, from the cysteine through the phenylalanine. Just CDR3 DNA is preserved here, 48 bases in frame from base 1. The germline V gene provides CDR1 SGDLS and CDR2 YYNGEE. Compared with germline, V lacks 0 bases and J lacks 0 bases; bases without a gene match: 2. Points on this clone: The antigen it binds to is not known. Base qualities were left out, and no much larger clone turns up one base away.

The sequencing used peripheral blood, collected on day 0 of AZD1222 vaccination. Rearrangement joined TRBV9 to TRBJ2-3, with 9 junctional bases fitting TRBD2. This clonotype was obtained from an adult in good health. The CDR3 corresponds to CASSVGRGGSTDTQYF. The DNA sequence is given as TGTGCCAGCAGCGTAGGGCGGGGGGGCAGCACAGATACGCAGTATTTT.